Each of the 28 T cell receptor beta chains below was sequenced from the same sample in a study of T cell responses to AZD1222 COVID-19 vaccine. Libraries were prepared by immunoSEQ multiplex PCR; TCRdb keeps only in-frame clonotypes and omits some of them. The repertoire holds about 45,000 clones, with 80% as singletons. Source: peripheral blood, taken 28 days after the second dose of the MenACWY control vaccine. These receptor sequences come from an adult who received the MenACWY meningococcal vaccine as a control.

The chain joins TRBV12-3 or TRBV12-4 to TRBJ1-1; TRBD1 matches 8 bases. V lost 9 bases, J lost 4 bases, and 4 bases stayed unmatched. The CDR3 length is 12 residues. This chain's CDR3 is CASNTGGTEAFF. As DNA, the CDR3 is TGTGCCAGTAATACAGGGGGCACTGAAGCTTTCTTT.

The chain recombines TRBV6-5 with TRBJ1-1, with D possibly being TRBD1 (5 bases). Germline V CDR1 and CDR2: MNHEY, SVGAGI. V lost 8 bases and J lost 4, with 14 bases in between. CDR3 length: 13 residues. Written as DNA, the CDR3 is TGTGCCAGCGACCTCGGGGGGGTCACTGAAGCTTTCTTT. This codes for CASDLGGVTEAFF.

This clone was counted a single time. CDR3 protein: CASSFPGQGAKDTQYF. The CDR3 nucleotides read TGTGCCAGCAGCTTCCCGGGACAGGGGGCGAAAGATACGCAGTATTTT. The chain combines TRBV7-9 with TRBJ2-3, with 12 bases fitting TRBD1. This CDR3 spans 16 amino acids. Trimming at V came to 3 bases and at J to 5 bases, leaving 6 bases not matched to a gene. Germline V gene lookup returns CDR1 SEHNR and CDR2 FQNEAQ (reference sequence).

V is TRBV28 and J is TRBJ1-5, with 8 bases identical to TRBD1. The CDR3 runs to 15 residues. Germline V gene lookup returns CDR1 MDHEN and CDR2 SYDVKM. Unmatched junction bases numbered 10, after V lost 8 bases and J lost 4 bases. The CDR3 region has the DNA TGTGCCAGCGTGCCCTCCCAGGGGGCAAATCAGCCCCAGCATTTT. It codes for CASVPSQGANQPQHF.

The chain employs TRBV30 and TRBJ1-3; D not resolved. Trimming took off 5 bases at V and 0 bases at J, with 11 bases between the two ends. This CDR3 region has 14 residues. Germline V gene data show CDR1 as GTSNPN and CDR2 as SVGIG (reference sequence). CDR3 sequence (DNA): TGTGCCTGGGATACAGCTAGCTCTGGAAACACCATATATTTT. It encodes CAWDTASSGNTIYF.

The CDR3, as DNA: TGTGCCATCAACCCGGGACGAAATTCACCCCTCCACTTT. It encodes CAINPGRNSPLHF. The chain has TRBV10-3 and TRBJ1-6; possibly TRBD1 for D (5 bases). This CDR3 region has 13 residues. Germline values: CDR1 ENHRY, CDR2 SYGVKD. The germline V and J ends were trimmed by 7 bases and 7 bases, with 11 bases remaining between them.

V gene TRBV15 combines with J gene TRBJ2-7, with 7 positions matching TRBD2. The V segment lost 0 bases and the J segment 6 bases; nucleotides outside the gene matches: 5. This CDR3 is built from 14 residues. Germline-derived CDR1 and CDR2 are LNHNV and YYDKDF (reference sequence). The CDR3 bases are TGTGCCACCAGCAGAGACCGCCCGGGGGGCGAGCAGTACTTC. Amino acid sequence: CATSRDRPGGEQYF. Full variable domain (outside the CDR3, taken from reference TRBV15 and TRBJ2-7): DAMVIQNPRYQVTQFGKPVTLSCSQTLNHNVMYWYQQKSSQAPKLLFHYYDKDFNNEADTPDNFQSRRPNTSFCFLDIRSPGLGDTAMYLCATSRDRPGGEQYFGPGTRLTVT.

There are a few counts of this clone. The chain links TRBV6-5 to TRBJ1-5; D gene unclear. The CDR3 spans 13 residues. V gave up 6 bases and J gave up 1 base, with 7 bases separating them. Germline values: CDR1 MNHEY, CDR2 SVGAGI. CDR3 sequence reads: CASSQLSNQPQHF. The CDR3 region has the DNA TGTGCCAGCAGCCAGTTAAGCAATCAGCCCCAGCATTTT.

CDR3 DNA sequence: TGTGCCAGCAGTTTAGGGCCGGTTGCAACTAATGAAAAACTGTTTTTT. This encodes CASSLGPVATNEKLFF. This chain uses TRBV28 with TRBJ1-4; no clear D gene. The CDR3 has 16 residues. Germline V CDR1 and CDR2: MDHEN, SYDVKM. V lost 2 bases to trimming and J lost 0 bases, with 10 bases between them.

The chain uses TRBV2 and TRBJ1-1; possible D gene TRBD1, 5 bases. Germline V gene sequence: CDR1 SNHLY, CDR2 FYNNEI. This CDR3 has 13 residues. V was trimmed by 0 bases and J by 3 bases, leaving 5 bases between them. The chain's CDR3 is CASSEAGDTEAFF. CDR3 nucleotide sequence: TGTGCCAGCAGTGAAGCGGGGGACACTGAAGCTTTCTTT.

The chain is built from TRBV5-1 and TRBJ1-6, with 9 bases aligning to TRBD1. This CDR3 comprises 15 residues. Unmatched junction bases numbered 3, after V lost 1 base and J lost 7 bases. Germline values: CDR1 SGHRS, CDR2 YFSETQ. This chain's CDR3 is CASSLPGQGNSPLHF. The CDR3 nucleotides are TGCGCCAGCAGCTTGCCGGGACAGGGAAATTCACCCCTCCACTTT.

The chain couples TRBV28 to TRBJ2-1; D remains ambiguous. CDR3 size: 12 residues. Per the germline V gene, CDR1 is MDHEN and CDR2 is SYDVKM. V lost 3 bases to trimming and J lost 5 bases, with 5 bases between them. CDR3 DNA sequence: TGTGCCAGCAGTTTGTCAAACAATGAGCAGTTCTTC. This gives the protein CASSLSNNEQFF.

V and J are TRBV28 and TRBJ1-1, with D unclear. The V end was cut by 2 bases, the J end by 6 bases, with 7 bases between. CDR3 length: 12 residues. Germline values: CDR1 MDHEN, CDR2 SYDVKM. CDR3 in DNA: TGTGCCAGCAGTTTAAAGGTCTCTGAAGCTTTCTTT. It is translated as CASSLKVSEAFF.

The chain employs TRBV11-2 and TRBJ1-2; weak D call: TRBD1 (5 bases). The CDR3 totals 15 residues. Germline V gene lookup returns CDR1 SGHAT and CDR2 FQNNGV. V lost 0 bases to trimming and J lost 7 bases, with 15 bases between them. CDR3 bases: TGTGCCAGCAGCTTAGATCCGGGGCCCGGAGGTGGCTACACCTTC. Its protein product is CASSLDPGPGGGYTF.

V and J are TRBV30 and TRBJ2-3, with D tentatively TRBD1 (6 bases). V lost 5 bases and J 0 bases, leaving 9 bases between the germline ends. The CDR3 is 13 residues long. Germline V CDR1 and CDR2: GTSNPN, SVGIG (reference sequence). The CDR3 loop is CAWSTGSTDTQYF. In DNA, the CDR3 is TGTGCCTGGTCAACAGGGAGCACAGATACGCAGTATTTT.

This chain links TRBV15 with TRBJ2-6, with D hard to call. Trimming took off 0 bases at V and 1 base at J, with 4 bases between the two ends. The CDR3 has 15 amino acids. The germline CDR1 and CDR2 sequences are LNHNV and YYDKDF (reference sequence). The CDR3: CATSRDLSGANVLTF. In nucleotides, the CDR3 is TGTGCCACCAGCAGAGATCTTTCTGGGGCCAACGTCCTGACTTTC.

The CDR3 spells CSATGPFEQYF. The CDR3, as DNA: TGCAGTGCTACTGGGCCATTCGAGCAGTACTTC. This sequence joins TRBV20-1 and TRBJ2-7; D call uncertain. This CDR3 region has 11 residues. V dropped 4 bases and J dropped 6 bases, with 10 bases sitting between them. Germline V gene sequence: CDR1 DFQATT, CDR2 SNEGSKA (reference sequence).

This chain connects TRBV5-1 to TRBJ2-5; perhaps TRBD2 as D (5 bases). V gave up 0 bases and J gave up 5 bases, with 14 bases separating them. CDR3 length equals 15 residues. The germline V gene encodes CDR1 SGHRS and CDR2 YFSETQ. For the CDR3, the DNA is TGCGCCAGCAGCTTGGCGGACTCTGCTGGGGAGACCCAGTACTTC. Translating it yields CASSLADSAGETQYF. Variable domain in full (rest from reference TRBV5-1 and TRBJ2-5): KAGVTQTPRYLIKTRGQQVTLSCSPISGHRSVSWYQQTPGQGLQFLFEYFSETQRNKGNFPGRFSGRQFSNSRSEMNVSTLELGDSALYLCASSLADSAGETQYFGPGTRLLVL.

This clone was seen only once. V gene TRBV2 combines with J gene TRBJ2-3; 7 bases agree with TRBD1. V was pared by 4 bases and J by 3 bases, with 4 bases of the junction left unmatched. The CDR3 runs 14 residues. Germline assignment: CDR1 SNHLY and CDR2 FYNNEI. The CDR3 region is CASSGWDSTDTQYF. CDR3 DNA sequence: TGTGCCAGCAGTGGATGGGACAGTACAGATACGCAGTATTTT.

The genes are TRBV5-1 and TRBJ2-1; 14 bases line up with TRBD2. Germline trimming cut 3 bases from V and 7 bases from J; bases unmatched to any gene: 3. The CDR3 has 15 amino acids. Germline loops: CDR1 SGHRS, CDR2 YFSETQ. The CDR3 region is CASSSGLAGVNEQFF. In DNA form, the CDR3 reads TGCGCCAGCAGCTCGGGACTAGCGGGAGTAAATGAGCAGTTCTTC.

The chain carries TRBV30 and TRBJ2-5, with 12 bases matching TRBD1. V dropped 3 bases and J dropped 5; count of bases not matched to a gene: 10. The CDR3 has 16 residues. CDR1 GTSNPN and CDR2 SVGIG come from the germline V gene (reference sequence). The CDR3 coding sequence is TGTGCCTGGAGCGACACCGGGACAGGGGGCATCGAGACCCAGTACTTC. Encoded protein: CAWSDTGTGGIETQYF. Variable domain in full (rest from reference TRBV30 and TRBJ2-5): SQTIHQWPATLVQPVGSPLSLECTVEGTSNPNLYWYRQAAGRGLQLLFYSVGIGQISSEVPQNLSASRPQDRQFILSSKKLLLSDSGFYLCAWSDTGTGGIETQYFGPGTRLLVL.

CDR3 sequence reads: CAWTPRGIRGYGYTF. CDR3 bases: TGTGCCTGGACCCCTAGGGGGATTCGCGGCTATGGCTACACCTTC. The V and J genes are TRBV30 and TRBJ1-2, with D maybe TRBD1 (6 bases). CDR1 is GTSNPN and CDR2 is SVGIG in the germline V gene (reference sequence). The CDR3 sequence is 15 residues long. V was trimmed by 4 bases and J by 4 bases, leaving 19 bases between them.

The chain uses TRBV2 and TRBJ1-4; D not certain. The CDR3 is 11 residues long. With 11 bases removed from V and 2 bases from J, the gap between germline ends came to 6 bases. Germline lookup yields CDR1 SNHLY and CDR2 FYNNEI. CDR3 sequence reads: CAAATNEKLFF. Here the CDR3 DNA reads TGTGCCGCCGCTACTAATGAAAAACTGTTTTTT.

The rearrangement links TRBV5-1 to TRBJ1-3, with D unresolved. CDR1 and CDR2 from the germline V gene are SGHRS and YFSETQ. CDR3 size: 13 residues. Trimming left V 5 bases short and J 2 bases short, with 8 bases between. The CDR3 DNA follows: TGCGCCAGCAGTCTAGGGCCTGGAAACACCATATATTTT. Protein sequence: CASSLGPGNTIYF.

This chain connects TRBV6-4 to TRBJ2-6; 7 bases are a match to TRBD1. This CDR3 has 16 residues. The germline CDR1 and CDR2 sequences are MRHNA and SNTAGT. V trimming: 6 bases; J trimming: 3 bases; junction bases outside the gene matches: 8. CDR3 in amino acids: CASSSGRGLGANVLTF. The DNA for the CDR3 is TGTGCCAGCAGCTCCGGTAGGGGGCTTGGGGCCAACGTCCTGACTTTC.

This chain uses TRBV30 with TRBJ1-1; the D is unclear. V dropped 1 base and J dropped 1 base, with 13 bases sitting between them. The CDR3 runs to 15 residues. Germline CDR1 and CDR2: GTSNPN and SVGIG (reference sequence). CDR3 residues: CAWSDPAGWNTEAFF. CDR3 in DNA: TGTGCCTGGAGTGACCCCGCAGGTTGGAACACTGAAGCTTTCTTT.

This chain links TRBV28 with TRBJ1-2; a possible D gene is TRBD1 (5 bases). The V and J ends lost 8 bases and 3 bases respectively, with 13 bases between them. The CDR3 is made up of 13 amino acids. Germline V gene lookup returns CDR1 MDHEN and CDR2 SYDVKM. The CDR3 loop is CASWGGSYYGYTF. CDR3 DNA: TGTGCCAGCTGGGGCGGCAGCTACTATGGCTACACCTTC.

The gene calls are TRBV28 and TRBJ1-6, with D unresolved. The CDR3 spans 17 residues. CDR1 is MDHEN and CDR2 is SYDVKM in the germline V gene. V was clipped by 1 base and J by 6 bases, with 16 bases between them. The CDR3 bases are TGTGCCAGCAGTTTATTGCGACACCACAATCTTAATTCACCCCTCCACTTT. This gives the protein CASSLLRHHNLNSPLHF.